This entry features one T cell receptor beta chain sequence. Trimming took off 3 bases at V and 13 bases at J, with 22 bases between the two ends. The CDR3 has 15 residues. Germline CDR1 reads SGHDN; CDR2 reads FVKESK. These data originate in a study of human T cells and chemical hapten exposure. Background on the study: Each patch test put 0.01% DPC on the upper back, and results were read at 6 days.

This sample's time point: pre-sensitization, week 0. Treatment indicated: therapeutic diphenylcyclopropenone sensitization with weekly scalp DPC. TCRdb itself ran the RACE reads through MiXCR, one entry per CDR3 protein. The data contain 62,000 or so distinct CDR3 sequences, about 10% of them singletons. The receptor's source is a woman aged 45-65 years with alopecia areata. Some clones in this sample may be carry-over from other donors' samples. The chain has TRBV14 and TRBJ2-1; D unresolved. Sequenced material: whole blood, taken in connection with sensitization to the hapten diphenylcyclopropenone (DPC). Here the CDR3 reads CASSHRTWKEGNQFF. Written as DNA, the CDR3 is TGTGCCAGCAGCCACCGGACGTGGAAGGAAGGTAATCAGTTCTTC. Full variable domain (outside the CDR3, taken from reference TRBV14 and TRBJ2-1): EAGVTQFPSHSVIEKGQTVTLRCDPISGHDNLYWYRRVMGKEIKFLLHFVKESKQDESGMPNNRFLAERTGGTYSTLKVQPAELEDSGVYFCASSHRTWKEGNQFFGPGTRLTVL.